A selection of T cell receptor beta chains follows, all from one sample in a study of blood T cells in healthy people across ages. Each CDR3 protein gets one entry after TCRdb re-called the 5' RACE reads with MiXCR. Of 650,000 to 950,000 distinct CDR3 sequences in the sample, roughly 44% were seen once. What was sequenced was blood. All receptors come from a man in his sixties in good health. CDR3s leave out the opening cysteine and the closing phenylalanine or tryptophan. The order of the fields is J gene, V gene, CDR3 protein.

NA	TRBV13	ASSLRLTRQDYEQY
TRBJ1-2	TRBV6-6	ASSYGQGRDYGYT
TRBJ2-1	TRBV4-1	ASSLSVPKTYNEQF
TRBJ1-5	TRBV7-2	ASSLDSRNQPQH
TRBJ2-1	TRBV12-3/TRBV12-4	ASSFGGVGSYNEQF
TRBJ2-3	TRBV5-1	ASSRRGQETTDTQY
TRBJ2-5	TRBV27	ASGDGPWRQY
TRBJ2-6	TRBV11-3	ASSYGFSGANVLT
TRBJ1-2	TRBV28	ASFQRNNYGYT
TRBJ2-7	TRBV6-4	ASSEQGYSYEQY
TRBJ1-2	TRBV5-1	ASRSGTGFTYGYT
TRBJ1-6	TRBV4-2	ASSQGSGQGVNSPLH